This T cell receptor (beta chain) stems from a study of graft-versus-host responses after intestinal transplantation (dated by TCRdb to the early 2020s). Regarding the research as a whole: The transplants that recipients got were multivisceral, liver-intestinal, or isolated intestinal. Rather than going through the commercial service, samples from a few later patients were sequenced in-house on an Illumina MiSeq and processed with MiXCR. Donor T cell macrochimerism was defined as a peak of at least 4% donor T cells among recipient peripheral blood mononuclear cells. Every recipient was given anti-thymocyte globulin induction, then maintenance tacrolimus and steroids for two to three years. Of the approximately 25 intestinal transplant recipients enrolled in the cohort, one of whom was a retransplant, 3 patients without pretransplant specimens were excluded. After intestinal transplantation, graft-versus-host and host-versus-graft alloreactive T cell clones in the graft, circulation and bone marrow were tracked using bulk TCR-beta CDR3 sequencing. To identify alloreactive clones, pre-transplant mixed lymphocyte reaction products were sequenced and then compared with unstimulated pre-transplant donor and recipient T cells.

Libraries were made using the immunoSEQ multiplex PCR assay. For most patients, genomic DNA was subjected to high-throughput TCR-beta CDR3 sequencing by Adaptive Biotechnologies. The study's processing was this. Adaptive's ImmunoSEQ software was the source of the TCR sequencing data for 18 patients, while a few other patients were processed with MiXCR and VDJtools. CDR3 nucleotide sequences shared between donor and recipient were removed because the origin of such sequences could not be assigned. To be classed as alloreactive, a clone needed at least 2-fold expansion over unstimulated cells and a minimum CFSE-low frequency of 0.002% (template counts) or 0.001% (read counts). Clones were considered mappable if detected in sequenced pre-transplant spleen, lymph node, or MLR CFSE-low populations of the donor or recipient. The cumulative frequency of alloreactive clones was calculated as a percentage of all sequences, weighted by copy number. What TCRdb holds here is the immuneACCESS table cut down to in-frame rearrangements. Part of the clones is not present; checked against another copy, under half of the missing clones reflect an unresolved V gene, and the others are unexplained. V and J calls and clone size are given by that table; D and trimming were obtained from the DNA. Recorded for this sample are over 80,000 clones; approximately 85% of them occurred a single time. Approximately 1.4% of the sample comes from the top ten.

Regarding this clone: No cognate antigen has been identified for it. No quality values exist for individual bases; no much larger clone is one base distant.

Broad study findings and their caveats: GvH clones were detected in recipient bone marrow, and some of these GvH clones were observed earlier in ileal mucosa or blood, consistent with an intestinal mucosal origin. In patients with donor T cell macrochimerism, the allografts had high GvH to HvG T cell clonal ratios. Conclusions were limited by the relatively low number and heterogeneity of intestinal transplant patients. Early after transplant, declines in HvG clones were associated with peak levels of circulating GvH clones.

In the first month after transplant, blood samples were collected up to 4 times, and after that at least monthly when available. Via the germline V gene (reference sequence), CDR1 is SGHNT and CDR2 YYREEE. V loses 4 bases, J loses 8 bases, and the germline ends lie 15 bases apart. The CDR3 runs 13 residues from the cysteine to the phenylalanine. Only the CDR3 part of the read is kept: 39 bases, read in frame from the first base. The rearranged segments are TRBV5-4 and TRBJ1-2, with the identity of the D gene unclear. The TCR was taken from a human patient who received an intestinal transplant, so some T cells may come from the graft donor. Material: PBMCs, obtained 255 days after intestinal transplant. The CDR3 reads CASSLGPQGGYTF. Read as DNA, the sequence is TGTGCCAGCAGCCTCGGCCCTCAAGGGGGCTACACCTTC.